Presented here are 15 T cell receptor beta chains from one specimen sequenced in a study of T cells in Graves' hyperthyroidism and ophthalmopathy. Using RNA transcripts as the source, TCR beta CDR3 regions were amplified. An initial round of RT-PCR targeting the TCR CDR3 relied on the HTBI primer set. TCRdb fed the multiplex PCR reads into MiXCR, producing one record per CDR3 protein. The sample lists fewer than 800,000 distinct CDR3 sequences, about 15% seen once, with roughly 8% in the top ten. Sequenced: blood. Receptors were obtained from a young man with Graves' hyperthyroidism.

J is TRBJ2-1 and V is TRBV24-1, with 8 bases identical to TRBD2. Trimming removed 9 bases from V and 2 bases from J; junction bases left unmatched: 17. The CDR3 extends over 18 amino acids. Germline CDR1 KGHDR, CDR2 SFDVKD. The CDR3 loop is CATQVGAPLAGAYNEQFF. The DNA of the CDR3 is TGTGCCACCCAGGTGGGGGCCCCTCTAGCGGGTGCCTACAATGAGCAGTTCTTC.

This clonotype was seen a handful of times. V usage is TRBV2 and J usage is TRBJ1-6; maybe TRBD1 (6 bases). The CDR3 covers 14 residues. Germline-derived CDR1 and CDR2 are SNHLY and FYNNEI. Trimming cost V 3 bases and J 9 bases, with 12 bases left between them. The CDR3 bases are TGTGCCAGCAGTGACGGCAGGGGCGCTTCACCCCTCCACTTT. This translates into CASSDGRGASPLHF.

This clonotype has a count of ten or more. The chain combines TRBV6-1 with TRBJ1-3; no clear D. Germline V gene data show CDR1 as MNHNS and CDR2 as SASEGT. The CDR3 sequence is 15 residues long. V shed 4 bases and J shed 3 bases, with 13 bases lying between them. The CDR3 is CASSVRGLYGNTIYF. The CDR3 DNA reads as TGTGCCAGCAGTGTGCGCGGACTTTATGGAAACACCATATATTTT.

In its sample, this clonotype was seen many times. The V call is TRBV12-3 or TRBV12-4, the J call TRBJ2-1; the match to TRBD2 covers 10 bases. J lost 9 bases, V lost 6 bases, and 11 bases had no gene match. The CDR3 loop spans 15 amino acids. CDR3 DNA: TGTGCCAGCAGCCTCAGCGGGAGGGCCTGGATTGAGCAGTTCTTC. It yields the protein CASSLSGRAWIEQFF.

This clonotype was seen many times. The chain combines TRBV12-3 or TRBV12-4 with TRBJ2-2, with D maybe TRBD2 (6 bases). Trimming removed 2 bases from V and 4 bases from J, with 14 bases in between. CDR3 size: 16 residues. In DNA form, the CDR3 reads TGTGCCAGCAGTTTAATCGCGGGGCTGAGCACCGGGGAGCTGTTTTTT. Protein: CASSLIAGLSTGELFF.

The chain combines TRBV15 with TRBJ2-3, with D possibly TRBD2 on 6 matching bases. The V gene lost 3 bases and the J gene lost 6 bases, with 16 bases spanning the gap. The CDR3 totals 15 residues. Germline CDR1 and CDR2: LNHNV and YYDKDF (reference sequence). The CDR3 nucleotides are TGTGCCACCAGCAGTACTAGACTAGAGGGGGATACGCAGTATTTT. This gives the protein CATSSTRLEGDTQYF.

Many counts were recorded for this clonotype. CDR3 sequence (DNA): TGTGCCAGCAGGGGGCAGGGGGGCTATGGCTACACCTTC. This codes for CASRGQGGYGYTF. V and J are TRBV28 and TRBJ1-2; 7 bases are a match to TRBD1. Trimming took 6 bases from V and 4 from J; bases not matched to a gene: 5. CDR1 and CDR2 from the germline V gene are MDHEN and SYDVKM. The CDR3 is made up of 13 amino acids.

This chain uses TRBV6-2 or TRBV6-3 with TRBJ2-7, with TRBD1 identical over 7 bases. With V trimmed by 10 bases and J by 3 bases, 9 bases remained unmatched. This CDR3 comprises 13 residues. Germline assignment: CDR1 MNHEY and CDR2 SVGEGT. CDR3 loop: CATRTGDNYEQYF. For the CDR3, the DNA is TGTGCCACCCGGACAGGAGACAACTACGAGCAGTACTTC.

At least ten counts were recorded for this clonotype. CDR3 sequence (DNA): TGTGCCACCAGCAGACGGACGGGGGCGCGGGACTATGGCTACACCTTC. Residues: CATSRRTGARDYGYTF. This rearrangement joins TRBV15 to TRBJ1-2, with a tentative D call TRBD1 (6 bases). The V end was cut by 2 bases, the J end by 3 bases, with 16 bases between. This CDR3 spans 16 amino acids. Germline values: CDR1 LNHNV, CDR2 YYDKDF (reference sequence).

Here the CDR3 DNA reads TGTGCCAGCAGCCAAGGGAGCTCCTATAATTCACCCCTCCACTTT. This translates into CASSQGSSYNSPLHF. The rearrangement uses TRBV3-1 and TRBJ1-6, with D unresolved. The CDR3 length is 15 residues. In germline, CDR1 is LGHDT, CDR2 YNNKEL (reference sequence). Trimming stripped 1 base from V and 0 bases from J, with 4 bases between.

In its sample, this clonotype was seen many times. This sequence joins TRBV7-9 and TRBJ2-3; D may be TRBD2 (5 bases). V was cut by 6 bases and J by 5 bases, with 9 bases left in between. The CDR3 length is 12 residues. CDR1 is SEHNR and CDR2 is FQNEAQ in the germline V gene (reference sequence). The CDR3 spells CASSPRGDTQYF. In nucleotides, the CDR3 is TGTGCCAGCAGTCCCCGGGGAGATACGCAGTATTTT.

Comment on this clonotype: This clone may be a read error of a much larger clone one base away. The CDR3 ends on some other residue instead of the conserved phenylalanine or tryptophan, so this is likely a read error. V and J are TRBV18 and TRBJ2-1; the match to TRBD2 covers 9 bases. Germline V lookup: CDR1 KGHSH, CDR2 LQKENI. With 3 bases clipped from V and 7 bases from J, the junction kept 1 base outside the gene matches. This CDR3 region has 13 residues. The CDR3: CASSPSGSNEQFL. The CDR3 bases are TGTGCCAGCTCACCTAGCGGGAGTAATGAGCAGTTCCTC.

This clonotype was counted ten times or more. The chain has TRBV28 and TRBJ2-7, with TRBD2 as a possible D gene (7 bases). V was pared by 11 bases and J by 6 bases, with 14 bases between. Germline V gene lookup returns CDR1 MDHEN and CDR2 SYDVKM. CDR3 length: 11 amino acids. The CDR3 protein is CAAGAAREQYF. CDR3 bases: TGTGCCGCGGGGGCCGCACGCGAGCAGTACTTC.

This clonotype was seen ten or more times. The chain links TRBV7-9 to TRBJ2-5; D is undetermined. With 5 bases removed from V and 6 bases from J, the gap between germline ends came to 13 bases. This CDR3 has 13 amino acids. CDR1 is SEHNR and CDR2 is FQNEAQ in the germline V gene (reference sequence). Here the CDR3 DNA reads TGTGCCAGCAGCCCCCCCCTGGGGAAGACCCAGTACTTC. Amino acid sequence: CASSPPLGKTQYF.

The sample holds a few counts of this clonotype. The chain couples TRBV28 to TRBJ2-1; D tentatively reads TRBD1 or TRBD2 (6 bases each). The CDR3 length is 15 residues. Per germline, CDR1 MDHEN and CDR2 SYDVKM. CDR3 protein: CTIGFGGGRGNEQFF. CDR3 DNA: TGTACGATTGGATTTGGGGGAGGAAGGGGGAATGAGCAGTTCTTC.